The T cell receptor beta chain under discussion was sequenced for a study of OX40 agonist ivuxolimab in advanced cancers. At the level of the study: It was ivuxolimab, an agonistic anti-OX40 (CD134) antibody, that patients were treated with. Ivuxolimab was administered intravenously to patients at 0.01 to 10 mg/kg every 2 weeks.

The data were produced by immunoSEQ multiplex PCR, yet TCRdb's version contains in-frame clones alone and is incomplete. The repertoire holds 80,000 or so clones, with 70% to 90% as singletons. This clone was counted once. The J segment lost 9 bases and the V segment lost 4 bases, leaving 7 bases of the junction unmatched. Germline loops: CDR1 SSHAT, CDR2 FNYEAQ (reference sequence). CDR3 size: 14 residues. The chain couples TRBV7-7 to TRBJ2-1; TRBD2 matches at 9 bases. This clonotype originated in an adult with an advanced solid tumor such as melanoma, head and neck, liver or kidney cancer. Sequencing used CD4+ or CD8+ T cells sorted from blood, obtained in a trial of the OX40 agonist ivuxolimab. The DNA for the CDR3 is TGTGCCAGCAGCTCTAGCGGGGTTTCCCCTGAGCAGTTCTTC. The encoded protein is CASSSSGVSPEQFF.